This T cell receptor beta chain was identified in a study of post-analysis software for immune sequencing data. For the study at large: The cohort encompassed relapsing-remitting, secondary progressive and progressive-relapsing multiple sclerosis disease courses. The study, taken as a whole, reports: Elevated frequency relative to controls characterized 4 or 5 TRBV segments in patients, TRBV5-6, TRBV5-1 and TRBV20-1 among them. Multiple sclerosis patients showed significantly lower normalized Chao1 diversity than controls did. Samples from a shared batch, those prepared together, strongly co-clustered by F measure.

CDR1 is SGHKS, CDR2 YYEKEE, per germline (reference sequence). V lost 6 bases and J lost 10, with 23 bases in between. The CDR3 covers 15 residues. This clonotype was seen a few times. Its specificity is not known. Libraries were made from TCR beta cDNA, and they carried unique molecular identifiers. When roughly 0.85 to 11 million T cells were used, they gave about 550,000 cDNA molecules. TCRdb redid the calling of the PCR reads with MiXCR, one entry per CDR3 protein. The table has around 440,000 distinct CDR3 sequences, around 40% seen once. The sequencing sample was made of blood. The V call is TRBV5-5, the J call TRBJ2-1, with a possible D match to TRBD2 (6 bases). This clonotype was obtained from a girl under 18 with multiple sclerosis. CDR3 in DNA: TGTGCCAGCATAGGAGGGAGATCATGGGGTGGGGAGCAGTTCTTC. Its translation is CASIGGRSWGGEQFF.